Given below is one T cell receptor beta chain in context. Primers included in the PCR were 60 Vbeta and 13 Jbeta primers. Clones were read by immunoSEQ multiplex PCR, and TCRdb kept only the in-frame ones, dropping some. The sample holds some 66,000 clones, around 80% seen once. The source of the sample is a study of cytomegalovirus exposure and HLA in healthy donors. Turning to the study itself: Genotyping of 398 donors showed that around 86% belonged to the Caucasian-associated ancestry cluster.

V was trimmed by 7 bases and J by 2 bases, leaving 11 bases between them. Germline assignment: CDR1 MNHNS and CDR2 SASEGT. The CDR3 runs to 13 residues. J is TRBJ2-5 and V is TRBV6-1; D gene ambiguous. The sequence was obtained from a woman aged 30 to 39 in good health and CMV-seronegative. Sample: PBMCs. CDR3 sequence reads: CASTLANQETQYF. The CDR3 DNA sequence: TGTGCCAGCACGTTGGCAAATCAAGAGACCCAGTACTTC.